This T cell receptor beta chain was retrieved from a study of PD-1 blockade in classical Hodgkin lymphoma (dated by TCRdb to about 2020). Regarding the complete study: Nivolumab dosing was 3 mg/kg intravenously every 2 weeks, continuing until either disease progression or unacceptable toxicity. A peripheral blood immune signature of response to PD-1 blockade in classical Hodgkin lymphoma was defined using TCR beta sequencing and CyTOF. Results the study describes overall, beyond this receptor: Trial patients achieving complete response had baseline diversity similar to newly diagnosed patients, whereas partial responders and progressors had significantly lower diversity. Baseline TCR diversity was reported as lower in newly diagnosed patients than in healthy donors, and lower still in relapsed/refractory patients. By C4D1, a significant rise was seen in CD4+ TCR diversity but not in CD8+ TCR diversity (p=0.0027 vs p=0.16), and the rise was most apparent among complete responders (p=0.02). Diversity was lower in patients who began nivolumab less than 1 year after ASCT, so these patients were left out of later analyses to avoid confounding by immune reconstitution. The study was restricted to a single clinical trial cohort, and the causes of repertoire differences, possibly disease activity or prior therapy, were left undefined.

Reading the label with the study, this specimen's time point is: cycle 4 day 1 (C4D1), after five to seven weeks of nivolumab. Every trial patient had relapsed following autologous stem cell transplantation, and prior brentuximab vedotin exposure was what differed among cohorts A, B and C. The trial cohort comprised roughly 50 patients with relapsed/refractory classical Hodgkin lymphoma whose best overall responses were complete response, partial response or progressive disease. Trial patients were treated with single-agent nivolumab in the multi-cohort phase II CheckMate 205 trial. An independent review committee assessed best overall response using the 2007 International Working Group response criteria. Trial PBMCs were collected immediately before nivolumab initiation (C1D1) and during therapy at cycle 2 day 1 and cycle 4 day 1. Peripheral blood was collected in 8 mL Vacutainer Cell Preparation Tubes, from which PBMCs were isolated by centrifugation and then cryopreserved.

As concerns this clone: The clone's antigen remains unknown. No base quality information exists; no much larger clone differs at one position.

The CDR3 spans 13 residues, from the cysteine through the phenylalanine. The sequence is cut down to CDR3 DNA, 39 bases in frame from base 1. Trimming at the junction amounts to 4 bases on V and 5 bases on J, and the germline ends lie 10 bases apart. Taken from the germline V gene, the CDR1 and CDR2 loops are MDHEN and SYDVKM. The Qiagen DNeasy kit was used to extract genomic DNA from unsorted PBMCs and from the negatively selected CD4+ and CD8+ fractions. Using primers that anneal to V and J segments, immunoSEQ multiplex PCR amplified the TCR beta CDR3 regions. Amplification bias was minimized using a synthetic immune receptor repertoire, and residual bias was removed computationally after sequencing. Per the source publication's procedure: Custom Python scripts were used to quantify repertoire diversity as the Shannon entropy index. Unsorted, CD4+ and CD8+ repertoires were examined separately, except in combined analyses, for which CD4+ and CD8+ sequences were merged in silico. Clonal expansion was defined as at least a 2-fold frequency increase after treatment relative to C1D1, with a pseudocount of 0.5 for undetected baseline clones. Clones with 0 or 1 copy at C1D1 were defined as singleton clones, while clones with 2 or more copies were defined as non-singleton clones. Clones expanded in unsorted samples were assigned a CD4+, CD8+ or unknown annotation through matching of protein sequences in sorted samples from the same patient. Wilcoxon tests were applied to paired samples to test diversity changes from C1D1 to C4D1. The table was pulled from immuneACCESS by TCRdb, which kept in-frame rearrangements only. Such tables lose some clones; where checked, under half of the loss comes from unresolved V genes, and the rest has no known cause. Clonal size and the V and J genes are those of that table, whereas D and trimming came from the DNA. The sample includes approximately 110,000 clones, with roughly 89% observed a single time. The ten largest clonotypes hold roughly 20% of the sample.

The TCR originated in a human donor with classical Hodgkin lymphoma. The input for sequencing was peripheral blood mononuclear cells (PBMCs), taken before the fourth cycle of nivolumab. Recombination connected TRBV28 to TRBJ2-3; TRBD1 might be the D gene, on 6 matching bases. Read as DNA, the sequence is TGTGCCAGCAGTTGGGCAGGGGAAGATACGCAGTATTTT. Its amino acids are CASSWAGEDTQYF.